A selection of T cell receptor beta chains follows, all from one sample in a study of cytomegalovirus exposure and HLA in healthy donors. Sequencing used immunoSEQ multiplex PCR; TCRdb keeps in-frame clones, though not all of them. The data contain 150,000 to 200,000 clones, around 89% of them singletons. Sequences were obtained from PBMCs. The receptors here all came from a man between 18 and 35 years old in good health and CMV-seronegative. Each CDR3 is given with its conserved first and last residue. The D gene is left open where the match is weak. Size is omitted from some rows. Given values are once, few, many or a class for expanded clones.

>TRBV6-5|TRBD1|.|TRBJ2-5
TGTGCCAGCAGTGTTACAGGGGTTGAAGAGACCCAGTACTTC
CASSVTGVEETQYF
>TRBV29-1|.|.|TRBJ2-1
TGCAGCTCCCGCCGGGACTCGTCCACGGAGCAGTTCTTC
CSSRRDSSTEQFF
>TRBV28|.|.|TRBJ1-2
TGTGCCAGCAGTTTTCCGCAGTATGGCTACACCTTC
CASSFPQYGYTF
>TRBV5-1|TRBD1|once|TRBJ2-5
TGCGCCAGCAGCCCCGGACAGGGGGGGCAAGAGACCCAGTACTTC
CASSPGQGGQETQYF
>TRBV7-6|TRBD2|few|TRBJ2-7
TGTGCCAGCAGCGGGGCGGGGGCCTACGAGCAGTACTTC
CASSGAGAYEQYF
>TRBV5-1|TRBD1|once|TRBJ2-3
TGCGCCAGCAGCTTGCAGGGGGCGAGCGCAGATACGCAGTATTTT
CASSLQGASADTQYF
>TRBV9|.|.|TRBJ1-2
TGTGCCAGCAGCGAAGACTTTTCGGGGAGGAATGGCTACACCTTC
CASSEDFSGRNGYTF
>TRBV15|TRBD1|.|TRBJ2-7
TGTGCCACCAGCAGCGGGGACAGCTACGAGCAGTACTTC
CATSSGDSYEQYF
>TRBV13|.|few|TRBJ2-7
TGTGCCAGCAGCTTTGGGGGAGGCGAGCAGTACTTC
CASSFGGGEQYF
>TRBV6-6|TRBD1|.|TRBJ1-5
TGTGCCAGCAGTCCCCCGACAGGGACGGGCCAGCCCCAGCATTTT
CASSPPTGTGQPQHF
>TRBV27|TRBD2|.|TRBJ2-3
TGTGCCAGCAGTTCGACTAGCGGGAGAGGTGCAGATACGCAGTATTTT
CASSSTSGRGADTQYF
>TRBV10-3|TRBD1|once|TRBJ1-1
TGTGCCATCACCGGGACAGGGAAGGACACTGAAGCTTTCTTT
CAITGTGKDTEAFF
>TRBV7-6|.|.|TRBJ1-1
TGTGCCAGCAGCTTAGCAAGTAGTCACACTGAAGCTTTCTTT
CASSLASSHTEAFF
>TRBV4-1|.|.|TRBJ1-2
TGCGCCAGCAGCCAAGATCTCGGGGGCTACACCTTC
CASSQDLGGYTF
>TRBV4-1|.|.|TRBJ2-2
TGCGCCAGCAGCCAAGAGAGTAAAGCGACCGGGGAGCTGTTTTTT
CASSQESKATGELFF
>TRBV19|.|once|TRBJ1-4
TGTGCCAGTAGTAGAGCCCCAGGGGCGCTTGGGGTCGAAAAACTGTTTTTT
CASSRAPGALGVEKLFF
>TRBV2|.|.|TRBJ1-3
TGTGCCAGCCGGGGAGGGACGCGAAACACCATATATTTT
CASRGGTRNTIYF
>TRBV6-1|TRBD1|.|TRBJ2-7
TGTGCCAGCAGAGGGACAGGCGACACCTACGAGCAGTACTTC
CASRGTGDTYEQYF
>TRBV6-1|.|.|TRBJ1-1
TGTGCCAGCGGGCAGGTCAACACTGAAGCTTTCTTT
CASGQVNTEAFF
>TRBV5-1|.|once|TRBJ1-3
TGCGCCAGCAGCCCCCCGACAGGAGGAAACACCATATATTTT
CASSPPTGGNTIYF
>TRBV11-2|TRBD1|.|TRBJ1-3
TGTGCCAGCAGCAGCCCCGAGGGGGCGAGAAACACCATATATTTT
CASSSPEGARNTIYF
>TRBV7-2|TRBD2|.|TRBJ2-3
TGTGCCAGCAGCTTTGCTAGCGGGAGGGGTACAGATACGCAGTATTTT
CASSFASGRGTDTQYF
>TRBV28|.|.|TRBJ1-2
TGTGCCAGCAACACAGGTATGGCCTATGGCTACACCTTC
CASNTGMAYGYTF
>TRBV11-1|TRBD1|.|TRBJ1-1
TGTGCCAGCAGCAAACAGGGGAATGAAGCTTTCTTT
CASSKQGNEAFF
>TRBV10-1|TRBD1|.|TRBJ2-3
TGCGCCAGCAGTCTCGGACAGGGGAGTTCCACAGATACGCAGTATTTT
CASSLGQGSSTDTQYF
>TRBV6-5|.|.|TRBJ2-7
TGTGCCAGCAGTTACTCGAGAACCTACGAGCAGTACTTC
CASSYSRTYEQYF
>TRBV4-1|.|.|TRBJ2-2
TGCGCCAGCAGCCAACAGGGGATCGGGGAGCTGTTTTTT
CASSQQGIGELFF
>TRBV29-1|TRBD1|.|TRBJ2-1
TGCAGCGCGGGACAGGGGGCCGGGAATGAGCAGTTCTTC
CSAGQGAGNEQFF
>TRBV19|TRBD2|.|TRBJ2-7
TGTGCCAGTAGTATAATCGGCGGGGGCTACGAGCAGTACTTC
CASSIIGGGYEQYF
>TRBV7-9|.|.|TRBJ1-4
TGTGCCAGCAGTCCGCCGGAGCGCATAAATGAAAAACTGTTTTTT
CASSPPERINEKLFF
>TRBV28|.|.|TRBJ2-2
TGTGCCAGCAGCCGGCGGGGACAGAGGAACACCGGGGAGCTGTTTTTT
CASSRRGQRNTGELFF
>TRBV5-1|.|.|TRBJ2-3
TGCGCCAGCAGCTTCGGGGGCACAGATACGCAGTATTTT
CASSFGGTDTQYF